This T cell receptor (beta chain) appears in the sequencing data of a study of PD-1 blockade in classical Hodgkin lymphoma. Relapse was seen in all patients after autologous stem cell transplantation, and brentuximab vedotin exposure was variable. Here immunoSEQ multiplex PCR was the method, and the copy in TCRdb shows in-frame clones only, minus some. The profile covers 12,000 to 15,000 clones, with 83% appearing a single time and about 20% taken by the ten largest. About this clone itself: What it recognizes is unknown.

CDR3 size: 15 residues. V was cut by 1 base and J by 0 bases, with 8 bases left in between. Germline V CDR1 and CDR2: SGHRS, YFSETQ. The study's findings and limits: Baseline diversity was lower in partial responders and progressors than complete responders. Relapsed/refractory patients reportedly had the lowest baseline TCR diversity, below newly diagnosed patients, who were below healthy donors. The study found that TCR diversity rose significantly by C4D1 in CD4+ but not CD8+ cells.

The chain carries TRBV5-1 and TRBJ2-1, with a tentative D call TRBD1 (6 bases). The origin of this receptor is a human donor with classical Hodgkin lymphoma. Specimen: peripheral blood mononuclear cells (PBMCs), collected at baseline. The CDR3 spells CASSLSGDSYNEQFF. CDR3 DNA sequence: TGCGCCAGCAGCTTGTCAGGGGACTCCTACAATGAGCAGTTCTTC.